The 10 T cell receptor beta chains reported below all come from one sample, sequenced in a study of blood T cell repertoires in COVID-19. Libraries were prepared by immunoSEQ multiplex PCR; TCRdb keeps only in-frame clonotypes and omits some of them. The sample has about 300,000 clones, around 84% seen once; the top ten hold about 4.1%. The sample taken for sequencing was PBMCs or T cells enriched from blood (not recorded which). These TCRs come from a man aged 30 to 45 who had recovered from COVID-19.

This clone has just one count. The rearrangement uses TRBV19 and TRBJ1-5; D possibly corresponds to TRBD1 (6 bases). Between the trimmed V and J ends, which lost 4 bases and 0 bases, there was a span of 16 bases. The CDR3 is 17 residues long. CDR1 and CDR2 (germline): LNHDA, SQIVND (reference sequence). The CDR3 DNA follows: TGTGCCAGTAGTACCCAACCGGGACATTTTAGCAATCAGCCCCAGCATTTT. It encodes CASSTQPGHFSNQPQHF. Filled out from reference TRBV19 and TRBJ1-5, the complete variable domain reads DGGITQSPKYLFRKEGQNVTLSCEQNLNHDAMYWYRQDPGQGLRLIYYSQIVNDFQKGDIAEGYSVSREKKESFPLTVTSAQKNPTAFYLCASSTQPGHFSNQPQHFGDGTRLSIL.

The rearrangement links TRBV7-9 to TRBJ2-1; tentative D call: TRBD2 (5 bases). Trimming removed 5 bases at V and 2 bases at J, with 13 bases between. This CDR3 contains 15 residues. CDR1 is SEHNR and CDR2 is FQNEAQ in the germline V gene (reference sequence). The CDR3: CASSPKDGAYNEQFF. As DNA, the CDR3 is TGTGCCAGCAGCCCGAAAGACGGGGCCTACAATGAGCAGTTCTTC.

The rearrangement links TRBV7-8 to TRBJ1-4; D is perhaps TRBD1 (6 bases). This CDR3 spans 15 amino acids. Between the trimmed V and J ends, which lost 5 bases and 8 bases, there was a span of 18 bases. Per germline, CDR1 SGHVS and CDR2 FQNEAQ. The CDR3 sequence: CASSPWDTPEEKLFF. The DNA of the CDR3 is TGTGCCAGCAGCCCCTGGGACACCCCGGAGGAAAAACTGTTTTTT.

This clone showed up just once. The rearrangement links TRBV13 to TRBJ2-2; TRBD2 might be the D (5 bases). The CDR3 spans 16 residues. The V gene's germline CDR1 is PRHDT and CDR2 FYEKMQ (reference sequence). The ends were cut back, 2 bases at V and 2 bases at J, with 12 bases in the middle. The DNA of the CDR3 is TGTGCCAGCAGCTTATGGAATCGGGGAAACACCGGGGAGCTGTTTTTT. It yields the protein CASSLWNRGNTGELFF.

This rearrangement joins TRBV2 to TRBJ1-1; 11 bases agree with TRBD1. J was trimmed by 6 bases and V by 6 bases; bases with no gene match: 15. This CDR3 has 17 amino acids. The germline CDR1 and CDR2 sequences are SNHLY and FYNNEI. The CDR3 protein is CASRGLDRGRLSPEAFF. The CDR3 nucleotides are TGTGCCAGCAGGGGGCTGGACAGGGGGCGGTTAAGCCCTGAAGCTTTCTTT. The full variable domain, completed using reference TRBV2 and TRBJ1-1, is EPEVTQTPSHQVTQMGQEVILRCVPISNHLYFYWYRQILGQKVEFLVSFYNNEISEKSEIFDDQFSVERPDGSNFTLKIRSTKLEDSAMYFCASRGLDRGRLSPEAFFGQGTRLTVV.

V is TRBV11-3 and J is TRBJ1-2; no reliable D call. Germline-derived CDR1 and CDR2 are SGHNT and YENEEA. V lost 5 bases to trimming and J lost 0 bases, with 13 bases between them. The CDR3 sequence is 15 residues long. Here the CDR3 reads CASSLHMKANYGYTF. The CDR3 nucleotides read TGTGCCAGCAGCCTTCACATGAAAGCTAACTATGGCTACACCTTC.

The sample holds a few counts of this clone. The chain has TRBV5-4 and TRBJ2-1; 7 bases map to TRBD1. J gave up 7 bases and V 4 bases, and 8 bases lay outside the gene matches. The CDR3 covers 14 residues. Germline values: CDR1 SGHNT, CDR2 YYREEE (reference sequence). The CDR3 nucleotides read TGTGCCAGCAGCCCCCAACAGGGGTATAATGAGCAGTTCTTC. Its protein is CASSPQQGYNEQFF.

This clone was picked up a small number of times. This chain links TRBV19 with TRBJ1-3, with 11 bases that match TRBD1. CDR3 length equals 14 residues. V trimming: 7 bases; J trimming: 4 bases; junction bases outside the gene matches: 3. CDR1 LNHDA and CDR2 SQIVND come from the germline V gene (reference sequence). CDR3 sequence: CASTDRGPGNTIYF. In DNA, the CDR3 is TGTGCCAGTACGGACAGGGGGCCAGGAAACACCATATATTTT.

This sequence joins TRBV15 and TRBJ2-3; D may be TRBD2 (6 bases). The germline CDR1 and CDR2 sequences are LNHNV and YYDKDF (reference sequence). Trimming cost V 1 base and J 4 bases, with 12 bases left between them. The CDR3 consists of 15 residues. This CDR3 is CATSRAGENADTQYF. CDR3 in DNA: TGTGCCACCAGCAGAGCGGGAGAAAATGCAGATACGCAGTATTTT.

This chain uses TRBV7-2 with TRBJ2-7, with unresolved D. The CDR3 is made up of 15 amino acids. V was trimmed by 4 bases and J by 13 bases, leaving 26 bases between them. Germline loops: CDR1 SGHTA, CDR2 FQGNSA. The CDR3 here is CASSSGRTVASAPYF. CDR3 DNA sequence: TGTGCCAGCAGCTCCGGCCGTACAGTTGCGTCAGCCCCATACTTC.